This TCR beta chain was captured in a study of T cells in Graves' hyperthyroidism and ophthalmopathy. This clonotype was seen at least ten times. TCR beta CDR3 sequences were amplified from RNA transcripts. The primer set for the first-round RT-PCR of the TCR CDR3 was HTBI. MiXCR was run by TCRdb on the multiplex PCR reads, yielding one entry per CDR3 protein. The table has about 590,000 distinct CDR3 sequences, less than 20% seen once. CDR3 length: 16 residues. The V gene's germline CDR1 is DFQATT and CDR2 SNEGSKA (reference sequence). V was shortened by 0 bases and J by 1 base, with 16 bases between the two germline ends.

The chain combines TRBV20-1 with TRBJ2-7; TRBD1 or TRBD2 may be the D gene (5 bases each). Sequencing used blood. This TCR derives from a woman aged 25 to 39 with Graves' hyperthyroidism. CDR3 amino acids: CSARDFGGVKSYEQYF. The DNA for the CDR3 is TGCAGTGCTAGAGATTTTGGGGGTGTAAAGTCCTACGAGCAGTACTTC.